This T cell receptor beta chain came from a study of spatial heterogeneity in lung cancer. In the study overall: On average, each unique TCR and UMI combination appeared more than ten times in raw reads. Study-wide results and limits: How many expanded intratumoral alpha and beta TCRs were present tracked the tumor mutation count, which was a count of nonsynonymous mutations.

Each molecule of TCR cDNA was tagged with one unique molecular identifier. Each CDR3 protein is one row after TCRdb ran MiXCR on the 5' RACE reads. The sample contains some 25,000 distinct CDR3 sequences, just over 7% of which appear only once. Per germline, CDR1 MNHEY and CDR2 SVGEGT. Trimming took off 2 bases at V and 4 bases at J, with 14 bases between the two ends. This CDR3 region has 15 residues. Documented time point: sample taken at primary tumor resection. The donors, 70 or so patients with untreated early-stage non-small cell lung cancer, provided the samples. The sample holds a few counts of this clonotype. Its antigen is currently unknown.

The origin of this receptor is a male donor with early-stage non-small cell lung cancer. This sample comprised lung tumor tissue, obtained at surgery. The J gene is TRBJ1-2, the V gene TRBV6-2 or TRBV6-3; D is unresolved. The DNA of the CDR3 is TGTGCCAGCAGTTACCCCCATGCAGACCTCTATGGCTACACCTTC. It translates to CASSYPHADLYGYTF.